This is a list of T cell receptor beta chains from one sample in a study of T cells in Graves' hyperthyroidism and ophthalmopathy. Each CDR3 protein gets one entry after TCRdb re-called the multiplex PCR reads with MiXCR. Of over 700,000 distinct CDR3 sequences listed, 18% were seen once; the top ten hold 16%. The sequenced sample was blood. These TCRs come from a woman aged 45-65 years with Graves' hyperthyroidism that later progressed to Graves' ophthalmopathy. Both conserved end residues are part of each CDR3. The order of the fields is clone size, D gene, J gene, V gene, CDR3 DNA, CDR3 protein. The D gene is left open where the match is weak. The size entry is marked missing in some rows and otherwise reads once, few, many or a size class.

NA NA TRBJ1-5 TRBV7-9 TGTGCCAGCAGCTTTTCACCGGGAGATTCGAATCAGCCCCAGCATTTT CASSFSPGDSNQPQHF
few TRBD2 TRBJ2-2 TRBV3-1 TGTGCCAGCAGCCAAGAACCTAGCGGGGGCACCGGGGAGCTGTTTTTT CASSQEPSGGTGELFF
NA NA TRBJ2-7 TRBV6-5 TGTGCCAGCAGTTACTGGGGCCGGATGGACGAGCAGTACTTC CASSYWGRMDEQYF
many TRBD1 TRBJ1-1 TRBV6-2/TRBV6-3 TGTGCCAGCAGTCCAACAGGGGGCAGAAGGAACACTGAAGCTTTCTTT CASSPTGGRRNTEAFF
NA NA TRBJ1-4 TRBV7-9 TGTGCCAGCAGCTCGACCCGAGCAACTAATGAAAAACTGTTTTTT CASSSTRATNEKLFF
few TRBD2 TRBJ2-2 TRBV11-3 TGTGCCAGCAGCCCCCCTCGGGCGGGGGGCGCCGGGGAGCTGTTTTTT CASSPPRAGGAGELFF
many TRBD1 TRBJ1-1 TRBV7-9 TGTGCCAGTAACCCCGTAGGGACAGGTGTTTCGGCTGAAGCTTTCTTT CASNPVGTGVSAEAFF
many NA TRBJ1-2 TRBV12-3/TRBV12-4 TGTGCCAGCAGTTCAACCGGACCTTTCGGCTACACCTTC CASSSTGPFGYTF
NA TRBD2 TRBJ2-5 TRBV3-1 TGTGCCAGCAGCCAAGATTACAGCGGGGGTTCTCTTGGAGAGACCCAGTACTTC CASSQDYSGGSLGETQYF
NA NA TRBJ1-5 TRBV6-1 TGTGCCAGCAGTGATGACTATAGAAATCAGCCCCAGCATTTT CASSDDYRNQPQHF
many TRBD2 TRBJ2-1 TRBV7-9 TGTGCCAGCAGCCCTCGCGGGAGGGAGGGTTTCGGTGAGCAGTTCTTC CASSPRGREGFGEQFF